Below, 5 T cell receptor beta chains from the same sample are listed, as sequenced in a study of cytomegalovirus exposure and HLA in healthy donors. With 60 Vbeta and 13 Jbeta primers, the PCR was carried out. The data were produced by immunoSEQ multiplex PCR, yet TCRdb's version contains in-frame clones alone and is incomplete. Its table records around 140,000 clones. Input material: PBMCs. These receptors originate from a woman aged 35 to 49 in good health and CMV-seropositive.

The chain carries TRBV28 and TRBJ1-5, with unresolved D. The germline gives CDR1 MDHEN, CDR2 SYDVKM. The V end lost 1 base, the J end lost 4 bases, and 23 bases lay between the germline ends. The CDR3 runs 19 residues. The CDR3 protein is CASSLYRARGRAGNQPQHF. The CDR3, as DNA: TGTGCCAGCAGTTTATATAGGGCGAGAGGACGGGCGGGGAATCAGCCCCAGCATTTT.

The chain carries TRBV7-9 and TRBJ1-6, with 7 positions matching TRBD1. CDR3 length: 14 amino acids. With V trimmed by 1 base and J by 9 bases, 3 bases remained unmatched. Germline assignment: CDR1 SEHNR and CDR2 FQNEAQ (reference sequence). The DNA for the CDR3 is TGTGCCAGCAGCTTAGAGGGGGCTGGTTCACCCCTCCACTTT. Translating gives CASSLEGAGSPLHF.

The chain links TRBV19 to TRBJ1-1, with D perhaps TRBD1 (6 bases). CDR3 length equals 16 residues. Per germline, CDR1 LNHDA and CDR2 SQIVND (reference sequence). V was cut by 7 bases and J by 0 bases, with 18 bases left in between. The CDR3 protein is CASTLGQTPMNTEAFF. CDR3 DNA sequence: TGTGCCAGTACCCTCGGACAGACGCCAATGAACACTGAAGCTTTCTTT.

V and J are TRBV9 and TRBJ2-7; perhaps TRBD1 as D (5 bases). Germline V gives CDR1 SGDLS, CDR2 YYNGEE. Trimming removed 0 bases at V and 4 bases at J, with 17 bases between. CDR3 length equals 16 residues. DNA for the CDR3: TGTGCCAGCAGCGTAGCAGCTGGGGCAGGGCCATACGAGCAGTACTTC. It encodes CASSVAAGAGPYEQYF.

This sequence joins TRBV7-3 and TRBJ2-1; the match to TRBD2 covers 8 bases. Germline CDR1 reads SGHTA; CDR2 reads FQGTGA. V trimming: 5 bases; J trimming: 7 bases; junction bases outside the gene matches: 10. The CDR3 has 15 amino acids. CDR3 sequence: CASSKPGLGQNEQFF. CDR3 sequence (DNA): TGTGCCAGCAGCAAACCGGGACTAGGGCAAAATGAGCAGTTCTTC.